This T cell receptor (beta chain) is drawn from a study of Graves' ophthalmopathy and Graves' hyperthyroidism. Establishment of the diagnosis relied upon clinical symptoms, serum thyroxine, TRAb, thyroid ultrasound and orbital computed tomography. Overall study results and limits: A majority of expanded thyroid clonotypes exceeding 0.001 frequency were likewise present in blood. Ophthalmopathy progression was predicted by the model at 60% to 71% sensitivity and about 72% specificity.

The V and J ends lost 5 bases and 3 bases, in that order; junction bases with no gene match: 7. Germline-derived CDR1 and CDR2 are MGHRA and YSYEKL. The CDR3 has 15 amino acids. Worth noting for this clonotype: Its antigen is not identified.

Amplification targeted the TCR beta CDR3 regions, with RNA transcripts as the source material. Amplification began with first-round RT-PCR using HTBI primers, then second-round multiplex PCR was performed. Each CDR3 protein gets one entry after TCRdb re-called the multiplex PCR reads with MiXCR. The table lists more than 1,000,000 distinct CDR3 sequences, less than 45% of them singletons, with around 10% in the top ten. The source of this sequence is an adult man with Graves' hyperthyroidism. Sequenced: peripheral blood or thyroid tissue (not recorded which). The chain employs TRBV4-1 and TRBJ2-7; 10 bases line up with TRBD1. CDR3 protein: CASSKAGTGDYEQYF. The CDR3 region has the DNA TGCGCCAGCAGCAAAGCGGGGACAGGGGACTACGAGCAGTACTTC.